This T cell receptor (beta chain) was recorded in a study of human T cells and chemical hapten exposure. Study background: Readings were taken at 6 days from patch tests that had applied 0.01% DPC to the upper back.

TCRdb re-called the RACE reads through MiXCR, storing one row per CDR3 protein. The sample includes approximately 260,000 distinct CDR3 sequences, about 9% seen only once; the top ten take 2% to 3%. Sample time point: pre-sensitization, week 0. Treatment: therapeutic diphenylcyclopropenone sensitization with weekly scalp DPC. The V end lost 3 bases, the J end lost 6 bases, and 8 bases lay between the germline ends. This CDR3 is built from 12 residues. Germline V gene sequence: CDR1 SQVTM, CDR2 ANQGSEA. This clonotype originated in a woman aged 40 to 49 with alopecia areata. Some clones in this sample may be carry-over from other donors' samples. The chain carries TRBV29-1 and TRBJ2-2; perhaps TRBD2 as D (6 bases). Sample: whole blood, taken in connection with sensitization to the hapten diphenylcyclopropenone (DPC). As DNA, the CDR3 is TGCAGCGTTGATTGGGGGGCCGGGGAGCTGTTTTTT. Protein: CSVDWGAGELFF.